This TCR beta chain was recovered during a study of shared clonotypes between healthy human individuals. Overall study findings and caveats: Blood was the sole source, and tissue repertoires probably differ.

With regard to this clone: Its antigen is currently unknown.

Germline V CDR1 and CDR2: MDHEN, SYDVKM. This CDR3 is 11 amino acids long. V was cut by 4 bases and J by 3 bases, with 3 bases left in between. Terminally differentiated effector memory CD45RA+ cells were excluded from the naive CD8 cells, which were CD45RO-negative and positively selected for CCR7. Those who donated, Caucasian adults without exception, all lived in Nashville, Tennessee. At the deep level, the assay was run. This table comes from immunoSEQ multiplex PCR, and its TCRdb copy is limited to in-frame clones, with some not included. The sample has over 2,000,000 clones, just over 90% seen once.

The J gene is TRBJ1-2, the V gene TRBV28; D uncertain. Source material: naive CD8+ T cells from PBMCs. This TCR was recovered from a man aged 18 to 30 in good health. Some clones in this sample may be carry-over from other donors' samples. CDR3 amino acids: CASSWDYGYTF. DNA of the CDR3: TGTGCCAGCAGTTGGGACTATGGCTACACCTTC.